Below, 30 T cell receptor beta chains from the same sample are listed, as sequenced in a study of blood T cell repertoires in COVID-19. Data came from immunoSEQ multiplex PCR; TCRdb stores just in-frame clones and leaves some out. In the table there are 250,000 or so clones, under 95% of which are singletons. The sample taken for sequencing was PBMCs or T cells enriched from blood (not recorded which). The receptors were sampled from a man between 40 and 49 years old who had been exposed to COVID-19.

The CDR3 DNA sequence: TGTGCCTGGGTCACAGGGACCACTGAAGCTTTCTTT. It encodes CAWVTGTTEAFF. The chain joins TRBV30 to TRBJ1-1, with TRBD1 as a possible D gene (6 bases). This CDR3 has 12 amino acids. CDR1 and CDR2 from the germline V gene are GTSNPN and SVGIG (reference sequence). Trimming left V 5 bases short and J 4 bases short, with 11 bases between.

This chain uses TRBV5-4 with TRBJ1-4; 10 bases line up with TRBD1. V shed 2 bases, J shed 8 bases, and the junction held 6 bases outside the gene matches. The CDR3 length is 15 residues. The germline V gene has CDR1 SGHNT and CDR2 YYREEE (reference sequence). As DNA, the CDR3 is TGTGCCAGCAGCTTAGACAGGGGGCTTGGGGAAAAACTGTTTTTT. It codes for CASSLDRGLGEKLFF.

This clone was counted only a few times. The chain recombines TRBV2 with TRBJ2-7; 8 positions match TRBD1. CDR1 is SNHLY and CDR2 is FYNNEI in the germline V gene. The CDR3 has 13 residues. V lost 10 bases, J lost 2 bases, and 7 bases stayed unmatched. The DNA of the CDR3 is TGTGCCATCCCCGGGACAGGCACCTACGAGCAGTACTTC. Translating it yields CAIPGTGTYEQYF.

V is TRBV7-9 and J is TRBJ2-5; D uncertain. In germline, CDR1 is SEHNR, CDR2 FQNEAQ (reference sequence). The CDR3 sequence is 11 residues long. V was shortened by 4 bases and J by 4 bases, with 4 bases between the two germline ends. This CDR3 reads CASSSLETQYF. CDR3 DNA: TGTGCCAGCAGCTCCCTAGAGACCCAGTACTTC.

As for this clone: An end of the junction differs from the germline gene, which may be a read error. The chain's CDR3 is CASSLNRGLANF. CDR3 DNA sequence: TGTGCCAGCAGTTTAAACCGGGGATTAGCCAATTTT. The chain joins TRBV28 to TRBJ1-3; no clear D. CDR1 is MDHEN and CDR2 is SYDVKM in the germline V gene. This CDR3 region has 12 residues.

This clone has a single count. The V and J genes are TRBV21-1 and TRBJ1-5; TRBD1, the D gene given by the table, was not confirmed from the DNA. TRBV21-1 is annotated as a pseudogene. The CDR3 spans 15 residues. The CDR3 nucleotides read TGTGCCAGTTCACAGGTAAAATATAGCAATCAGCCCCAGCATTTT. It codes for CASSQVKYSNQPQHF.

The chain has TRBV7-8 and TRBJ1-1; D remains ambiguous. The germline V gene has CDR1 SGHVS and CDR2 FQNEAQ. CDR3 length: 15 residues. V lost 0 bases to trimming and J lost 0 bases, with 8 bases between them. The CDR3 DNA follows: TGTGCCAGCAGCTTAGCGCCGGGGATGAACACTGAAGCTTTCTTT. The encoded protein is CASSLAPGMNTEAFF.

The rearrangement uses TRBV15 and TRBJ2-7, with D maybe TRBD1 (6 bases). Germline-derived CDR1 and CDR2 are LNHNV and YYDKDF (reference sequence). Trimming took 5 bases from V and 7 from J, leaving 18 bases between them. This CDR3 region has 14 residues. CDR3 sequence reads: CATSPVQGLEEQYF. The DNA of the CDR3 is TGTGCCACCAGCCCCGTACAGGGCTTGGAGGAGCAGTACTTC.

The chain uses TRBV9 and TRBJ2-2; 11 bases match TRBD2. The CDR3 loop spans 18 amino acids. V gave up 5 bases and J gave up 8 bases; unmatched junction bases: 17. The germline V gene has CDR1 SGDLS and CDR2 YYNGEE. The DNA for the CDR3 is TGTGCCAGCAGTGGCGGATCCATAGCGGGAGGGCCAGGTGGGGAGCTGTTTTTT. Protein product: CASSGGSIAGGPGGELFF.

As concerns this clone: A read error may account for a junction end that differs from germline. The V gene is TRBV11-3, the J gene TRBJ1-6, with D possibly TRBD1 on 6 matching bases. Germline assignment: CDR1 SGHNT and CDR2 YENEEA. The CDR3 consists of 15 residues. For the CDR3, the DNA is TGTGCCAGCAGCCTAGAGGGGGGGGAGAATTCACCCCTCCACTTT. Translated, it gives CASSLEGGENSPLHF.

This sequence joins TRBV28 and TRBJ1-1; 8 nucleotides agree with TRBD1. This CDR3 region has 16 residues. V was pared by 4 bases and J by 4 bases, with 11 bases of the junction left unmatched. Germline CDR1 and CDR2: MDHEN and SYDVKM. This CDR3 is CASSSPGQGAPTEAFF. The CDR3 region has the DNA TGTGCCAGCAGTTCTCCGGGGCAGGGGGCCCCCACTGAAGCTTTCTTT.

V usage is TRBV5-6 and J usage is TRBJ1-2, with 8 bases that match TRBD1. Germline-derived CDR1 and CDR2 are SGHDT and YYEEEE. The CDR3 is made up of 17 amino acids. V lost 0 bases, J lost 3 bases, and 10 bases stayed unmatched. The CDR3 coding sequence is TGTGCCAGCAGCTTGGACAGGGGGAGGTATCTAGACTATGGCTACACCTTC. Translation gives CASSLDRGRYLDYGYTF.

V is TRBV6-1 and J is TRBJ2-5; D possibly corresponds to TRBD2 (6 bases). V was cut by 4 bases and J by 7 bases, with 22 bases left in between. The CDR3 sequence is 16 residues long. Germline V gene sequence: CDR1 MNHNS, CDR2 SASEGT. In DNA, the CDR3 is TGTGCCAGCAGTGGGAGCACGGACTACGTACGATGGACCCAGTACTTC. Its protein is CASSGSTDYVRWTQYF.

The V call is TRBV5-5, the J call TRBJ1-1, with D unclear. V was shortened by 2 bases and J by 5 bases, with 10 bases between the two germline ends. The CDR3 runs to 13 residues. Germline CDR1 SGHKS, CDR2 YYEKEE (reference sequence). The CDR3: CASSFAAGTEAFF. The CDR3 nucleotides read TGTGCCAGCAGCTTCGCCGCAGGAACTGAAGCTTTCTTT.

The V gene is TRBV19, the J gene TRBJ1-1, with 8 bases lining up with TRBD1. CDR3 length equals 14 residues. Germline CDR1 reads LNHDA; CDR2 reads SQIVND (reference sequence). The V and J ends lost 6 bases and 2 bases, in that order; junction bases with no gene match: 5. This chain's CDR3 is CASRWTGKNTEAFF. The CDR3 DNA reads TGTGCCAGTAGGTGGACAGGGAAAAACACTGAAGCTTTCTTT.

This chain joins TRBV13 and TRBJ2-1; TRBD2 matches 13 bases. The CDR3 has 17 residues. Germline CDR1 and CDR2: PRHDT and FYEKMQ (reference sequence). J lost 1 base, V lost 6 bases, and 6 bases had no gene match. The CDR3, as DNA: TGTGCCAGCAGTCGAGAACTAGCGGGAGGGTCCTACAATGAGCAGTTCTTC. Amino acids: CASSRELAGGSYNEQFF.

As concerns this clone: The conserved final phenylalanine or tryptophan is absent from the CDR3, which likely points to a read error. The limits of the CDR3 on the DNA are not certain, so only TCRdb's listed CDR3 is given. The chain uses TRBV12-3 or TRBV12-4 and TRBJ2-3; the table assigns TRBD1, which was not confirmed against the DNA. From its first to its last residue, the CDR3 has 12 amino acids. CDR3: CASSPGPGHQFV.

The table lists this clone with a few counts. The V and J genes are TRBV10-1 and TRBJ2-2; 8 nucleotides match TRBD2. V shed 2 bases, J shed 3 bases, and the junction held 8 bases outside the gene matches. The CDR3 is made up of 17 amino acids. The germline gives CDR1 WNHNN, CDR2 SYGVQD (reference sequence). The CDR3 DNA is TGCGCCAGCAGTGAGACAGGGAGCGGGAGTTACACCGGGGAGCTGTTTTTT. This codes for CASSETGSGSYTGELFF.

The genes are TRBV5-4 and TRBJ2-3, with TRBD2 matching 8 bases. Germline CDR1 reads SGHNT; CDR2 reads YYREEE (reference sequence). This CDR3 region has 17 residues. V dropped 0 bases and J dropped 2; count of bases not matched to a gene: 8. Written as DNA, the CDR3 is TGTGCCAGCAGCTTGGCCGAGCGGGAGTTATACACAGATACGCAGTATTTT. Residues: CASSLAERELYTDTQYF.

The sample holds one count of this clone. The chain joins TRBV12-3 or TRBV12-4 to TRBJ1-6; no firm D call. The CDR3 extends over 13 amino acids. V lost 1 base and J lost 10, with 8 bases in between. The CDR3 sequence: CASSLGEGSPLHF. DNA of the CDR3: TGTGCCAGCAGTTTAGGGGAGGGCTCACCCCTCCACTTT.

The chain employs TRBV4-1 and TRBJ1-1; 11 nucleotides agree with TRBD1. The CDR3 has 18 amino acids. V lost 4 bases to trimming and J lost 0 bases; unmatched junction nucleotides: 10. From germline, CDR1 is MGHRA and CDR2 YSYEKL. The DNA of the CDR3 is TGCGCCAGCAGCCTGTTCTTTGGGACAGGGGGAGTGAACACTGAAGCTTTCTTT. Translation gives CASSLFFGTGGVNTEAFF.

V and J are TRBV19 and TRBJ2-2; possible D gene TRBD2, 6 bases. The V end was cut by 0 bases, the J end by 4 bases, with 15 bases between. Germline-derived CDR1 and CDR2 are LNHDA and SQIVND (reference sequence). This CDR3 region has 17 residues. The CDR3 sequence is CASSIDAGRTRTGELFF. For the CDR3, the DNA is TGTGCCAGTAGTATAGACGCTGGGAGGACTCGCACCGGGGAGCTGTTTTTT.

The rearrangement joins TRBV30 to TRBJ1-2; weak D call: TRBD1 (5 bases). In germline, CDR1 is GTSNPN, CDR2 SVGIG (reference sequence). The CDR3 has 12 amino acids. V lost 7 bases, J lost 0 bases, and 9 bases lay in between. Here the CDR3 DNA reads TGTGCCTTTGACAGTTCTAACTATGGCTACACCTTC. Translating gives CAFDSSNYGYTF.

V gene TRBV29-1 combines with J gene TRBJ1-1, with D maybe TRBD1 (6 bases). CDR1 and CDR2 from the germline V gene are SQVTM and ANQGSEA. The germline V and J ends were trimmed by 4 bases and 0 bases, with 6 bases remaining between them. CDR3 length: 12 amino acids. This CDR3 is CSVGGLNTEAFF. As DNA, the CDR3 is TGCAGCGTTGGGGGGCTGAACACTGAAGCTTTCTTT.

The gene calls are TRBV9 and TRBJ2-3; D is undetermined. CDR1 is SGDLS, CDR2 YYNGEE, per germline. V lost 0 bases and J lost 6, with 11 bases in between. This CDR3 has 14 residues. CDR3 region: CASSVVIGADTQYF. CDR3 DNA sequence: TGTGCCAGCAGCGTAGTAATTGGTGCGGATACGCAGTATTTT.

This chain uses TRBV27 with TRBJ2-1; D is perhaps TRBD2 (5 bases). CDR3 length: 14 residues. V was cut by 5 bases and J by 0 bases, with 8 bases left in between. CDR1 and CDR2 from the germline V gene are MNHEY and SMNVEV (reference sequence). The CDR3 sequence: CASSIANSYNEQFF. CDR3 DNA: TGTGCCAGCAGTATAGCGAACTCCTACAATGAGCAGTTCTTC.

The V gene is TRBV6-4, the J gene TRBJ2-5; 10 nucleotides line up with TRBD2. Germline V lookup: CDR1 MRHNA, CDR2 SNTAGT. V shed 11 bases and J 1 base; nucleotides not matched to a gene: 7. This CDR3 has 14 amino acids. The CDR3 loop is CAVLAGVLQETQYF. The CDR3 DNA follows: TGTGCCGTGCTAGCGGGAGTGCTCCAAGAGACCCAGTACTTC.

This chain connects TRBV5-3 to TRBJ2-5; 10 bases map to TRBD1. TRBV5-3 is treated as an ORF (open reading frame) with a function not yet certain. V lost 2 bases, J lost 4 bases, and 5 bases stayed unmatched. CDR3 length: 15 amino acids. This CDR3 reads CARSFGQGVRETQYF. The CDR3 bases are TGTGCCAGAAGCTTCGGACAGGGGGTGCGAGAGACCCAGTACTTC.

As for this clone: The junction and the germline gene differ at one end; a read error may be behind it. The chain carries TRBV28 and TRBJ2-2, with D perhaps matching TRBD1 (5 bases). Germline CDR1 reads MDHEN; CDR2 reads SYDVKM. This CDR3 has 16 amino acids. The CDR3 loop is CASSPRQLRNPGELFF. CDR3 nucleotide sequence: TGTGCCAGCAGTCCCCGACAGTTGCGGAACCCCGGGGAGCTGTTTTTT. Full variable domain (outside the CDR3, taken from reference TRBV28 and TRBJ2-2): DVKVTQSSRYLVKRTGEKVFLECVQDMDHENMFWYRQDPGLGLRLIYFSYDVKMKEKGDIPEGYSVSREKKERFSLILESASTNQTSMYLCASSPRQLRNPGELFFGEGSRLTVL.

In this sample, this clone turned up once. The genes are TRBV19 and TRBJ1-2; D might be TRBD1 (5 bases). The V end lost 2 bases, the J end lost 5 bases, and 9 bases lay between the germline ends. CDR1 LNHDA and CDR2 SQIVND come from the germline V gene (reference sequence). This CDR3 contains 13 residues. The CDR3: CASSIPGRYGYTF. The DNA for the CDR3 is TGTGCCAGTAGTATACCAGGGAGGTATGGCTACACCTTC. Full variable domain (missing parts from reference TRBV19 and TRBJ1-2): DGGITQSPKYLFRKEGQNVTLSCEQNLNHDAMYWYRQDPGQGLRLIYYSQIVNDFQKGDIAEGYSVSREKKESFPLTVTSAQKNPTAFYLCASSIPGRYGYTFGSGTRLTVV.